The T cell receptor beta chain under discussion was sequenced for a study of OX40 agonist ivuxolimab in advanced cancers. About the study as a whole: The costimulatory receptor OX40 (CD134) was targeted by ivuxolimab, a fully human IgG2 agonistic monoclonal antibody. Intravenous ivuxolimab was administered to patients every 2 weeks at six dose levels: 0.01, 0.1, 0.3, 1.5, 3 and 10 mg/kg. Among the approximately 50 dose-escalation patients, approximately 20 had hepatocellular carcinoma, approximately 15 melanoma, 9 renal cell carcinoma and 9 head and neck cancer. In the dose-escalation cohort, 82.7% of patients were male, and the mean age was approximately 60 years, with a range of 23 to 79. Patients were allowed to have had prior anti-PD-1, anti-PD-L1 or anti-CTLA-4 therapy, and approximately 41% of the dose-escalation patients had previously received checkpoint inhibitors. Partial responses occurred in three dose-escalation patients: two with cutaneous melanoma and one with hepatocellular carcinoma. The point of sequencing TCRbeta in the periphery was to test whether ivuxolimab changed TCR sequence diversity and drove clonal T-cell expansion. The monotherapy dose-escalation portion (N ≈ 56 patients) of the phase I ivuxolimab trial is reported in the paper.

Comments on this clone: Its antigen is still unknown. It has no much larger one-base neighbor in the sample; base qualities were not kept.

To sequence the TCRbeta CDR3 region, genomic DNA was isolated from the sorted cells. The immunoSEQ Assay was used for sequencing of TCRbeta CDR3 regions. Not all clones reach the TCRdb copy of this immuneACCESS table, which keeps in-frame sequences only. Checked studies attribute under half of the gap to unresolved V genes and leave the rest unexplained. Within this sample are tens of thousands of clones, with 70% to 90% of them counted one time only. Of the sample, 21% is held by the ten largest clones. Broad study findings and their caveats: Clonal expansion of both CD4+ and CD8+ blood T cells was observed from baseline to week 6 at doses 0.1 to 3.0 mg/kg. In partial responders in the 0.1-3.0 mg/kg groups, normalized peripheral clonal expansion was found to be among the lowest, especially among CD8+ T cells. The antigen specificity of the clonally expanded peripheral T cells was not determined. Low levels of normalized T-cell clonal expansion were also seen in some nonresponding patients. After ivuxolimab, more expanded clones were found on average in CD8+ T cells than in CD4+ T cells.

V is pruned by 2 bases and J by 10 bases, leaving 12 bases of the junction without a gene match. CDR1 and CDR2 (MNHEY, SMNVEV) derive from the germline V gene (reference sequence). Measured from the cysteine to the phenylalanine, the CDR3 is 17 residues long. Only the CDR3 DNA stays, 51 bases, in frame from base 1. The trial excluded patients who had a history of autoimmune disease or who were on systemic immunosuppression. In every dose cohort, peripheral blood was drawn for TCR sequencing at baseline, cycle 4 day 1, and cycle 7 day 1. The samples were drawn from a first-in-human, open-label, multicenter phase I dose-escalation trial of ivuxolimab. Adults with locally advanced or metastatic melanoma, renal cell, hepatocellular, or head and neck squamous cell carcinoma were enrolled in the trial. Before TCR sequencing, CD4+ and CD8+ T cells were separately sorted from peripheral blood.

The TCR was taken from an adult with an advanced solid tumor such as melanoma, head and neck, liver or kidney cancer. The chain is made from TRBV27 and TRBJ1-4, with 11 central nucleotides matching TRBD1. Source: CD4+ or CD8+ T cells sorted from blood, taken in a trial of the OX40 agonist ivuxolimab. The nucleotide sequence reads TGTGCCAGCAGTTTAAGGGACAGGGGGGGTCGTATCGTAAAACTGTTTTTT. Its product reads: CASSLRDRGGRIVKLFF.